The present T cell receptor (beta chain) was sequenced within a study of cytomegalovirus exposure and HLA in healthy donors. Study observations and caveats: A previous analysis found most TCR beta V segments productive roughly 87% or roughly 30% of the time. Reported findings show TCR beta sequences accurately forecast HLA-A and HLA-B alleles in most subjects. Whilst most TCR sequences proved rare, a subset of public TCRs occurred across many donors. Some TCR beta chains (approximately 180 of them) were listed as cytomegalovirus-associated.

V lost 4 bases to trimming and J lost 0 bases; unmatched junction nucleotides: 5. Germline V CDR1 and CDR2: SGHTA, FQGNSA. This CDR3 has 15 residues. The PCR contained 60 Vbeta and 13 Jbeta primers. Only in-frame clones appear in the TCRdb table, and some are missing; sequencing was by immunoSEQ multiplex PCR. Among about 130,000 clones listed, around 86% were seen once. This clone has only a few counts. Its antigen is as yet unknown. Sequencing was done on a sample of PBMCs. The receptor's source is a man aged 18 to 30 in good health and CMV-seronegative. The chain recombines TRBV7-2 with TRBJ1-1, with TRBD1 identical over 7 bases. CDR3 bases: TGTGCCAGCAGCTGGGGACAGCACATGAACACTGAAGCTTTCTTT. It encodes CASSWGQHMNTEAFF.